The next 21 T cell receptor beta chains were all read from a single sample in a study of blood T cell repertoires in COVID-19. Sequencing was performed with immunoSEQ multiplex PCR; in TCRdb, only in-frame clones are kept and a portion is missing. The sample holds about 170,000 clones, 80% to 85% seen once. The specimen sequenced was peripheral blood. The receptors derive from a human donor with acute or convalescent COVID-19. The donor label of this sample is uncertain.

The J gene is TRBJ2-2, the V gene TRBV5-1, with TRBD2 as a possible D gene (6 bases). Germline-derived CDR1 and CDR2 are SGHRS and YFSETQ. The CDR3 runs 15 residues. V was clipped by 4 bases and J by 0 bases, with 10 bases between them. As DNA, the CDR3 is TGCGCCAGCAGCGGGATAGCGGCGAACACCGGGGAGCTGTTTTTT. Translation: CASSGIAANTGELFF.

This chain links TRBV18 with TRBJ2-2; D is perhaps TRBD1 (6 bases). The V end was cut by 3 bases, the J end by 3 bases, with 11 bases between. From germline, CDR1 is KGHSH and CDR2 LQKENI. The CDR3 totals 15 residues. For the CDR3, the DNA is TGTGCCAGCTCACCCCGGACAGAATACACCGGGGAGCTGTTTTTT. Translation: CASSPRTEYTGELFF.

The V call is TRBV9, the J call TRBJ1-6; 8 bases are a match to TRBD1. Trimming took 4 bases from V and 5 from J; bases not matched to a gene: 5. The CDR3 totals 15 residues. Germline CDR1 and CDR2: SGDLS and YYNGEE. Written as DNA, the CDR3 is TGTGCCAGCAGCTTCGGGGGACAGGATAATTCACCCCTCCACTTT. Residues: CASSFGGQDNSPLHF.

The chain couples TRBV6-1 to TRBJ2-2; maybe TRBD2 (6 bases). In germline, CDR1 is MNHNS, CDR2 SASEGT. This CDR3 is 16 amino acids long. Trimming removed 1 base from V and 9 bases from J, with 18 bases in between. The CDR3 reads CASSEVGGSYQRELFF. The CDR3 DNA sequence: TGTGCCAGCAGTGAAGTGGGAGGCAGCTATCAACGGGAGCTGTTTTTT.

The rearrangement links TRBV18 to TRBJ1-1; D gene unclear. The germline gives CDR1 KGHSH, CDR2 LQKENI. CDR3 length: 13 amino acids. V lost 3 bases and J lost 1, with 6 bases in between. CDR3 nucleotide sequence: TGTGCCAGCTCACCGGCGGAGAACACTGAAGCTTTCTTT. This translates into CASSPAENTEAFF.

The CDR3 DNA follows: TGTGCCAGCAGCGAGAGGGACAGGGACGAGCAGTACTTC. It yields the protein CASSERDRDEQYF. V is TRBV9 and J is TRBJ2-7, with TRBD1 identical over 9 bases. Germline CDR1 SGDLS, CDR2 YYNGEE. V shed 3 bases, J shed 5 bases, and the junction held 3 bases outside the gene matches. CDR3 length: 13 amino acids.

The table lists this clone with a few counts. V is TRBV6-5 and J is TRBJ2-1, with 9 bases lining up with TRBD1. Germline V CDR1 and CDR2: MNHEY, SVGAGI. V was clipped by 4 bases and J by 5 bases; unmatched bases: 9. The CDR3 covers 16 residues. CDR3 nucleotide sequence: TGTGCCAGCAGTTTCGCCGGGACAGGGAAGGACAATGAGCAGTTCTTC. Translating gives CASSFAGTGKDNEQFF.

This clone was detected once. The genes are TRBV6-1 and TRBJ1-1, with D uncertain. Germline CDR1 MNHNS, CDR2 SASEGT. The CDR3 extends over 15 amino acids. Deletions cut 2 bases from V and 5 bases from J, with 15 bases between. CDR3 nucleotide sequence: TGTGCCAGCAGTGAAAGCTGGACCCCGGGGACTGAAGCTTTCTTT. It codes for CASSESWTPGTEAFF.

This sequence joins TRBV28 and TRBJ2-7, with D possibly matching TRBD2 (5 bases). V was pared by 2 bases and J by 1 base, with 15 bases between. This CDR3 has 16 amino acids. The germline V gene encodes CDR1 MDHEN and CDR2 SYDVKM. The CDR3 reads CASSLPGGGLSYEQYF. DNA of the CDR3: TGTGCCAGCAGTTTACCGGGCGGCGGGTTATCCTACGAGCAGTACTTC.

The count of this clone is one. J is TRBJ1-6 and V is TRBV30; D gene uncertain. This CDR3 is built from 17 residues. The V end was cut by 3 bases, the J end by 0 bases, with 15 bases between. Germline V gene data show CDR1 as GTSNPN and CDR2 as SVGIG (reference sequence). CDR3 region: CAWSPLSGNSYNSPLHF. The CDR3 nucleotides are TGTGCCTGGAGCCCTCTCTCGGGTAACTCCTATAATTCACCCCTCCACTTT.

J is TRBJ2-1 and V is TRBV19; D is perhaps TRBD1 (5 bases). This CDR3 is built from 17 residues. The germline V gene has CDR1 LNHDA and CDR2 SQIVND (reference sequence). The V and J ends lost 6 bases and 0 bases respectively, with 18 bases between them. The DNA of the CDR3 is TGTGCCAGTAGCACTCGACAGAGCCAAAGCTCCTACAATGAGCAGTTCTTC. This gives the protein CASSTRQSQSSYNEQFF.

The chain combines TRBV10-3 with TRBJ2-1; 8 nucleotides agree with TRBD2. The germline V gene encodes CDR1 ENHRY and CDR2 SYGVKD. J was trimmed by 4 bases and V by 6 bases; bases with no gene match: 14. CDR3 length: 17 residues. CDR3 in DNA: TGTGCCATCAGGATGCGTGGAACGGGACTAGGGTACAATGAGCAGTTCTTC. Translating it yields CAIRMRGTGLGYNEQFF.

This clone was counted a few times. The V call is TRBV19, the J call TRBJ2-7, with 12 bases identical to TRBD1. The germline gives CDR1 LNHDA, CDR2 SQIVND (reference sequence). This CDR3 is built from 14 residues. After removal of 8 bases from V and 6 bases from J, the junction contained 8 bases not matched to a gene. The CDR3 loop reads CASSSRDRGREQYF. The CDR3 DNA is TGTGCCAGTTCTTCCCGGGACAGGGGGCGCGAGCAGTACTTC.

CDR3 loop: CASSPWGTAGAGTDTQYF. DNA of the CDR3: TGTGCCAGCAGCCCCTGGGGGACAGCGGGGGCGGGCACAGATACGCAGTATTTT. V and J are TRBV7-8 and TRBJ2-3, with D possibly being TRBD2 (8 bases). V lost 5 bases, J lost 1 base, and 22 bases lay in between. Germline CDR1 reads SGHVS; CDR2 reads FQNEAQ. The CDR3 runs to 18 residues.

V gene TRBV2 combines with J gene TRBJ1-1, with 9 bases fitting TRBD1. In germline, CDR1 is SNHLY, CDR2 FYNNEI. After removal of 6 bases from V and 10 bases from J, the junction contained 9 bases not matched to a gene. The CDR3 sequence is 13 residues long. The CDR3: CASSGTGLISAFF. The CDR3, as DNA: TGTGCCAGCAGCGGGACAGGGCTTATATCAGCTTTCTTT. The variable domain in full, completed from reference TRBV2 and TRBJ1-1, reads EPEVTQTPSHQVTQMGQEVILRCVPISNHLYFYWYRQILGQKVEFLVSFYNNEISEKSEIFDDQFSVERPDGSNFTLKIRSTKLEDSAMYFCASSGTGLISAFFGQGTRLTVV.

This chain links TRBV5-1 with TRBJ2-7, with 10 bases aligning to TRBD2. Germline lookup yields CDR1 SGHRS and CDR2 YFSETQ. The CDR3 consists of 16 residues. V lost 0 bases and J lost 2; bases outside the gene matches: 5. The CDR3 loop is CASSLDPSGGTYEQYF. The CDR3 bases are TGCGCCAGCAGCTTGGACCCTAGCGGGGGCACCTACGAGCAGTACTTC.

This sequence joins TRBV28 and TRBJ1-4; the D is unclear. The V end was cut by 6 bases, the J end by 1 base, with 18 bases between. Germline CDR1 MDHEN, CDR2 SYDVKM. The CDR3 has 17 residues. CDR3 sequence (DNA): TGTGCCAGCAGCCACCGCCGGCGGGTAGGAACTAATGAAAAACTGTTTTTT. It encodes CASSHRRRVGTNEKLFF.

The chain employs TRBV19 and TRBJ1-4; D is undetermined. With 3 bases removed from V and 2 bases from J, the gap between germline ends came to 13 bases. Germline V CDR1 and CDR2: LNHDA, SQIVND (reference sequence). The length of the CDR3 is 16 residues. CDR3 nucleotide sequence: TGTGCCAGTAGTATCTCTCAGGCTTCCACTAATGAAAAACTGTTTTTT. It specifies CASSISQASTNEKLFF.

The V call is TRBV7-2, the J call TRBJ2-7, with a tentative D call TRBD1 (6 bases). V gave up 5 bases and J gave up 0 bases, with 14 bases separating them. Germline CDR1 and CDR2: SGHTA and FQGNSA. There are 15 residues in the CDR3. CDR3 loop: CASSQGQGSSYEQYF. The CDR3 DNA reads TGTGCCAGCAGCCAGGGGCAGGGGAGCTCCTACGAGCAGTACTTC. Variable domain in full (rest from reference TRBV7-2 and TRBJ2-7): GAGVSQSPSNKVTEKGKDVELRCDPISGHTALYWYRQSLGQGLEFLIYFQGNSAPDKSGLPSDRFSAERTGGSVSTLTIQRTQQEDSAVYLCASSQGQGSSYEQYFGPGTRLTVT.

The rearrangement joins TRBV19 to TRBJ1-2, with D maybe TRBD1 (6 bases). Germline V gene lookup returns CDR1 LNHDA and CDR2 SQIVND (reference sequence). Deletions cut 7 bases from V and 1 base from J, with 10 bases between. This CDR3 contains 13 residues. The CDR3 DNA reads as TGTGCCAGTACCAGGGGCCTTAACTATGGCTACACCTTC. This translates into CASTRGLNYGYTF.

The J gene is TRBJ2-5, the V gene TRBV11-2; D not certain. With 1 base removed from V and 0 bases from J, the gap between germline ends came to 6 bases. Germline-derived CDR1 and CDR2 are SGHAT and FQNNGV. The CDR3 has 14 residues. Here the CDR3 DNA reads TGTGCCAGCAGCTTAGTCAGGAACCAAGAGACCCAGTACTTC. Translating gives CASSLVRNQETQYF.